This TCR beta chain was recorded in a study of T cell responses to AZD1222 COVID-19 vaccine. Study results and limitations: Only a handful of AZD1222 recipients, several in all, had baseline seropositivity.

Trimming removed 4 bases at V and 8 bases at J, with 8 bases between. CDR3 length: 11 residues. CDR1 is SGHTA and CDR2 is FQGNSA in the germline V gene. In the case of this clone: No antigen is known for it.

Using immunoSEQ multiplex PCR, the repertoire was profiled, and TCRdb retains in-frame clones only, with some absent. The sample carries over 100,000 clones, 90% recorded once. The chain is built from TRBV7-2 and TRBJ1-1; no reliable D call. This specimen was peripheral blood, taken on day 0 of AZD1222 vaccination. This TCR was sampled from an adult in good health. The chain's CDR3 is CASSYTVEAFF. In DNA form, the CDR3 reads TGTGCCAGCAGCTACACAGTGGAAGCTTTCTTT.